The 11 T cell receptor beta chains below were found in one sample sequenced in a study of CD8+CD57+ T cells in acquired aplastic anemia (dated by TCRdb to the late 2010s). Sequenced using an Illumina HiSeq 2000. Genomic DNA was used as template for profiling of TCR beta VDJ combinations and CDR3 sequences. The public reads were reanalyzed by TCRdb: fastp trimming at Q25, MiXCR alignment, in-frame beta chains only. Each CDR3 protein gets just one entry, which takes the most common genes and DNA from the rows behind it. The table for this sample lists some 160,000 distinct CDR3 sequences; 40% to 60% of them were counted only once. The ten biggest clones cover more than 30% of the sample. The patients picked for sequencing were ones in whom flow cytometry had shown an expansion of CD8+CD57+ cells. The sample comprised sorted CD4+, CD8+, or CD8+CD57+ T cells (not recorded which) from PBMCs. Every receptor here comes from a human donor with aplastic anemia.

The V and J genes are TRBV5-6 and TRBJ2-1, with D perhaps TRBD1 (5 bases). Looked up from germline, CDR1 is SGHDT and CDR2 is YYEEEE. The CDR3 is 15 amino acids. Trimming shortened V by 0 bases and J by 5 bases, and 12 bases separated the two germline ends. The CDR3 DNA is TGTGCCAGCAGCTTGGGGCAGGGAAGAGACAATGAGCAGTTCTTC. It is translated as CASSLGQGRDNEQFF.

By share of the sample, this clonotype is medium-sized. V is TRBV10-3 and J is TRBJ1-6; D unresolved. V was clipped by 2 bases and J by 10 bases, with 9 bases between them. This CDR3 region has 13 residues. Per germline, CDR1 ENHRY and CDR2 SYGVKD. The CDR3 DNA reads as TGTGCCATCAGTGAGGAACTGGAGTCACCCCTCCACTTT. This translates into CAISEELESPLHF.

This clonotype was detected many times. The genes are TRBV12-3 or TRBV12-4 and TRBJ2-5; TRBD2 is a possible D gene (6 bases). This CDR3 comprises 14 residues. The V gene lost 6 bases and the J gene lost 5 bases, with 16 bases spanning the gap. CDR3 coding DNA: TGTGCCAGCAGCCGGGCGGGAACAAGGGAGACCCAGTACTTC. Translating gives CASSRAGTRETQYF.

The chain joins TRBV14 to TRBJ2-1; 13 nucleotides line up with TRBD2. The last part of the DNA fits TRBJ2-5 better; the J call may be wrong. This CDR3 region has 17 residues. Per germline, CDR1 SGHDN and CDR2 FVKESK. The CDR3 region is CASSQGSGTSGMETQYF. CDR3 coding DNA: TGTGCCAGCAGCCAAGGATCCGGGACTAGCGGGATGGAGACCCAGTACTTC.

This chain's CDR3 is CSVTGTGGQEQYF. CDR3 nucleotides: TGCAGCGTTACCGGGACAGGGGGGCAAGAGCAGTACTTC. The V and J genes are TRBV29-1 and TRBJ2-7; TRBD1 aligns across 11 bases. The CDR3 length is 13 residues. Germline values: CDR1 SQVTM, CDR2 ANQGSEA. The trim removed 5 bases at V and 7 bases at J, leaving 7 bases unmatched.

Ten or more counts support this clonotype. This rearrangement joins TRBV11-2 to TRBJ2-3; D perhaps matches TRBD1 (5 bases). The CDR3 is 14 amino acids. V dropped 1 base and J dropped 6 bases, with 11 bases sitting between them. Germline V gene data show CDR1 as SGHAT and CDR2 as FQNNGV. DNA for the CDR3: TGTGCCAGCAGCTTAGTAGGACAAAGCGATACGCAGTATTTT. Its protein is CASSLVGQSDTQYF. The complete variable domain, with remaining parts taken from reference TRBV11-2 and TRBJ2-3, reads EAGVAQSPRYKIIEKRQSVAFWCNPISGHATLYWYQQILGQGPKLLIQFQNNGVVDDSQLPKDRFSAERLKGVDSTLKIQPAKLEDSAVYLCASSLVGQSDTQYFGPGTRLTVL.

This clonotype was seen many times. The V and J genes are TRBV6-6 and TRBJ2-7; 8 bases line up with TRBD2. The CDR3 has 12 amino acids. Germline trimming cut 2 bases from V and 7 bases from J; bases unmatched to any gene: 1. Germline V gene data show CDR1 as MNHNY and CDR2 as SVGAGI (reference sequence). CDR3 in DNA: TGTGCCAGCAGTTACGGCGGGGGGGAGCAGTACTTC. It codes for CASSYGGGEQYF.

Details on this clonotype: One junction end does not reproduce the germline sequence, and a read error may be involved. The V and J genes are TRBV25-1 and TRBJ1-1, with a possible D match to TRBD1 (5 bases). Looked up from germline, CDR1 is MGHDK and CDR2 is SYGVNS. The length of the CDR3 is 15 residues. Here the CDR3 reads CDSSPPSDTNTEALF. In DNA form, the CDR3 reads TGTGACAGCAGTCCCCCCTCGGACACAAACACTGAAGCTCTCTTT.

The CDR3 loop reads CASSLVVGNTEAFF. The CDR3 nucleotides are TGCGCCAGCAGCTTGGTTGTGGGGAACACTGAAGCTTTCTTT. The gene calls are TRBV5-1 and TRBJ1-1; no clear D. The CDR3 length is 14 residues. From germline, CDR1 is SGHRS and CDR2 YFSETQ. Trimming shortened V by 0 bases and J by 1 base, and 7 bases separated the two germline ends.

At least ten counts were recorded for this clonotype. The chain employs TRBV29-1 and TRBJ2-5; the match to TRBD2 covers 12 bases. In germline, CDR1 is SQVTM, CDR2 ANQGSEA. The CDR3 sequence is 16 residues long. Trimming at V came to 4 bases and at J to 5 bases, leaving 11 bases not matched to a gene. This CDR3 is CSVADGLAGHGETQYF. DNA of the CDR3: TGCAGCGTTGCGGATGGACTAGCGGGACATGGGGAGACCCAGTACTTC.

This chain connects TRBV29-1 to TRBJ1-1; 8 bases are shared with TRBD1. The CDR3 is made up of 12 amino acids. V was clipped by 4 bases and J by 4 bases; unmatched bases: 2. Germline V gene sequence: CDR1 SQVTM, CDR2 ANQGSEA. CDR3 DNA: TGCAGCGTTGGGACAGGGCCCACTGAAGCTTTCTTT. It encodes CSVGTGPTEAFF.